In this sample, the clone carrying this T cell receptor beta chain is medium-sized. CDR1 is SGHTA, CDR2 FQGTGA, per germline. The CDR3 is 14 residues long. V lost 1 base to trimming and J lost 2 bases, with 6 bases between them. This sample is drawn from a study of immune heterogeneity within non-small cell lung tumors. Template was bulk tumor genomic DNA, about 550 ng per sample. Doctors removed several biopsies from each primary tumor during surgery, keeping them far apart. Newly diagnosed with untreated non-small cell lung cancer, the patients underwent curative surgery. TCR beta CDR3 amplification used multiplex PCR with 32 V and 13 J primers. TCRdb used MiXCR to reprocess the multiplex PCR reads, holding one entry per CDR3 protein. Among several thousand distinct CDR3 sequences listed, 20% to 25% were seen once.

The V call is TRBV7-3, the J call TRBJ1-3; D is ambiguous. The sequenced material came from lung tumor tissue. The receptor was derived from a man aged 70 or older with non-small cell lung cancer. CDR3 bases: TGTGCCAGCAGCTTAAGCGGTGCTGGAAACACCATATATTTT. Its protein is CASSLSGAGNTIYF.